This T cell receptor (beta chain) appears in the sequencing data of a study of T-cell memory formation after mild COVID-19. TCRdb re-called the 5' RACE reads through MiXCR, storing one row per CDR3 protein. This sample yields 550,000 to 600,000 distinct CDR3 sequences, of which roughly 17% are seen a single time; about 8.1% belongs to the top ten. The V and J ends lost 4 bases and 2 bases respectively, with 15 bases between them. CDR3 length: 15 amino acids. CDR1 and CDR2 from the germline V gene are SEHNR and FQNEAQ (reference sequence). This clonotype was found many times. The source is an adult woman who had mild COVID-19 (a few samples of this study predate the infection). Cell type and time point are not known. Sequencing was carried out using PBMCs or a T cell subset sorted from them (not recorded which). The chain has TRBV7-9 and TRBJ2-7, with D unresolved. Here the CDR3 DNA reads TGTGCCAGCAGCTCACCTTCTCTCGGAGCCTACGAGCAGTACTTC. Translation: CASSSPSLGAYEQYF.